The rows below give T cell receptor beta chains drawn from one sample of a study of blood T cell repertoires in COVID-19. The data were produced by immunoSEQ multiplex PCR, yet TCRdb's version contains in-frame clones alone and is incomplete. The table records approximately 350,000 clones, around nine tenths of them present only once. Material for sequencing was peripheral blood. These receptors were obtained from a woman aged 18-30 years who had recovered from COVID-19. Both conserved end residues are part of each CDR3. The D gene is left open where the match is weak. Clone size is stated in some rows and not others, as once, few, many or a class when expanded.

TRBV3-1/TRBV3-2,TRBJ2-2,.,.,CASSRQNTGELFF,TGTGCCAGCAGCCGACAGAACACCGGGGAGCTGTTTTTT
TRBV4-3,TRBJ2-1,.,TRBD2,CASSQGRPSGMGEFF,TGCGCCAGCAGCCAAGGAAGGCCTAGCGGGATGGGTGAGTTCTTC
TRBV6-5,TRBJ1-6,.,.,CASSYRVGADNSPLHF,TGTGCCAGCAGTTACCGGGTAGGAGCTGATAATTCACCCCTCCACTTT
TRBV5-1,TRBJ1-1,.,.,CASSLMAGMNTEAFF,TGCGCCAGCAGCTTGATGGCGGGCATGAACACTGAAGCTTTCTTT
TRBV7-9,TRBJ1-1,.,.,CASSLPQGSGPFDTEAFF,TGTGCCAGCAGCTTACCCCAGGGATCAGGCCCCTTTGACACTGAAGCTTTCTTT
TRBV28,TRBJ1-5,.,.,CASGPTRDFNQPQHF,TGTGCCAGCGGACCAACTAGGGACTTCAATCAGCCCCAGCATTTT
TRBV18,TRBJ1-2,.,.,CASSPPLGWDYGYTF,TGTGCCAGCTCACCACCCCTGGGCTGGGACTATGGCTACACCTTC
TRBV4-3,TRBJ1-2,once,.,CASSQDPGYGYTF,TGCGCCAGCAGCCAAGATCCGGGCTATGGCTACACCTTC
TRBV19,TRBJ2-2,.,TRBD2,CASSWGTSGTGELFF,TGTGCCAGTAGCTGGGGCACTAGCGGGACCGGGGAGCTGTTTTTT
TRBV6-5,TRBJ1-1,.,TRBD1,CASSYRGRTEAFF,TGTGCCAGCAGTTACAGGGGGCGAACTGAAGCTTTCTTT
TRBV10-3,TRBJ2-3,.,.,CAISGWGPEGSTDTQYF,TGTGCCATCAGTGGATGGGGGCCAGAGGGCAGCACAGATACGCAGTATTTT
TRBV3-1/TRBV3-2,TRBJ2-1,.,.,CASSQETGGNEQFF,TGTGCCAGCAGCCAAGAGACTGGCGGCAATGAGCAGTTCTTC
TRBV4-3,TRBJ1-2,.,TRBD1,CASSQDRTGGQGYTF,TGCGCCAGCAGCCAAGATCGGACAGGGGGTCAGGGCTACACCTTC
TRBV6-5,TRBJ2-2,.,TRBD1,CASRDRRTGELFF,TGTGCCAGCAGGGACAGGAGAACCGGGGAGCTGTTTTTT
TRBV6-2/TRBV6-3,TRBJ1-5,.,.,CASSYRAGQPQHF,TGTGCCAGCAGTTACAGGGCGGGGCAGCCCCAGCATTTT
TRBV27,TRBJ2-1,.,TRBD2,CASNSPSGRNEQFF,TGTGCCAGCAACTCCCCGAGCGGGAGAAATGAGCAGTTCTTC
TRBV11-3,TRBJ1-1,.,.,CASTSTGNTEAFF,TGTGCCAGCACCTCCACAGGGAACACTGAAGCTTTCTTT
TRBV9,TRBJ2-1,.,.,CASSPGGGEMNNEQFF,TGTGCCAGCAGCCCCGGTGGAGGGGAAATGAACAATGAGCAGTTCTTC
TRBV4-3,TRBJ1-4,.,TRBD1,CASSQEYVRGQANEKLFF,TGCGCCAGCAGCCAAGAATACGTCAGGGGGCAGGCTAATGAAAAACTGTTTTTT
TRBV7-2,TRBJ1-5,.,TRBD1,CASSTGTDQPQHF,TGTGCCAGCAGCACCGGGACAGATCAGCCCCAGCATTTT
TRBV7-6,TRBJ2-5,.,TRBD1,CASSTTGGIIETQYF,TGTGCCAGCAGCACGACAGGGGGCATTATCGAGACCCAGTACTTC
TRBV19,TRBJ1-1,few,TRBD1,CASSRDRGALNTEAFF,TGTGCCAGTAGTCGGGACAGGGGGGCTCTGAACACTGAAGCTTTCTTT
TRBV6-2/TRBV6-3,TRBJ1-5,.,TRBD1,CASSYRTGGGNQPQHF,TGTGCCAGCAGTTACCGGACAGGGGGCGGCAATCAGCCCCAGCATTTT
TRBV5-5,TRBJ1-3,.,.,CASSLVGSGGPSGNTIYF,TGTGCCAGCAGCTTGGTGGGCTCCGGGGGTCCCTCTGGAAACACCATATATTTT
TRBV29-1,TRBJ2-1,.,TRBD2,CSVVTSAHLYNEQFF,TGCAGCGTTGTGACTAGCGCCCATCTCTACAATGAGCAGTTCTTC
TRBV6-1,TRBJ1-2,.,TRBD1,CASSDRDRNNYGYTF,TGTGCCAGCAGTGACCGGGACAGAAATAACTATGGCTACACCTTC
TRBV29-1,TRBJ1-5,.,TRBD1,CSVLTGTGFSQPQHF,TGCAGCGTCTTAACCGGGACAGGGTTTAGTCAGCCCCAGCATTTT
TRBV19,TRBJ2-3,.,TRBD1,CASTTNRGRAGTDTQYF,TGTGCCAGTACCACAAACAGGGGGCGGGCAGGCACAGATACGCAGTATTTT
TRBV5-6,TRBJ2-5,.,.,CASSLGRGVIETQYF,TGTGCCAGCAGCTTGGGGAGGGGTGTGATAGAGACCCAGTACTTC